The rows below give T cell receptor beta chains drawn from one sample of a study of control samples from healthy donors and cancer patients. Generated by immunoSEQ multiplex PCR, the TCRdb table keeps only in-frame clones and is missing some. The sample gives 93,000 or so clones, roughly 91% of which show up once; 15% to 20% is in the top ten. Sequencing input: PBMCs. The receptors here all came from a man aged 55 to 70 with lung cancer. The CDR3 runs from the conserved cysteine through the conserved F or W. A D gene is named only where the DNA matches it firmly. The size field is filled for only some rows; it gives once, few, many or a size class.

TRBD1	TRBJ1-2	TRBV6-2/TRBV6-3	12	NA	TGTGCCAGCAGTAACGCCGGGACAGGAAATACCTTC	CASSNAGTGNTF
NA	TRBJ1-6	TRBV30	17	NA	TGTGCCTGGAGTGGGGGGACCGCCAGCTCCTATAATTCACCCCTCCACTTT	CAWSGGTASSYNSPLHF
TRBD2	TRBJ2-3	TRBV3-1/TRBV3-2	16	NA	TGTGCCAGCAGCCAAGGTTCCCTAGCGGGGCTCCTTACGCAGTATTTT	CASSQGSLAGLLTQYF
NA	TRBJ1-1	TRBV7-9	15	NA	TGTGCCAGCAGCGCGGGGATGGGGGGAAATACTGAAGCTTTCTTT	CASSAGMGGNTEAFF
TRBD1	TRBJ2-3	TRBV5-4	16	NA	TGTGCCAGCAGCTTGGGGGGGACAGGGGGGACAGATACGCAGTATTTT	CASSLGGTGGTDTQYF
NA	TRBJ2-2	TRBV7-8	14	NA	TGTGCCAGCAGCTTCGAAGAGAACACCGGGGAGCTGTTTTTT	CASSFEENTGELFF
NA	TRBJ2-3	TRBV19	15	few	TGTGCCAGTAGTATGAACGGGCGAGGCTCAGATACGCAGTATTTT	CASSMNGRGSDTQYF
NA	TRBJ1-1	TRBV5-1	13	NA	TGCGCCAGCAGCTTGGATCCGAACACTGAAGCTTTCTTT	CASSLDPNTEAFF
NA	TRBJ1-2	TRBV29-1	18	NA	TGCAGCGCCCAATGGGGCAGGTTTGCCCACCCAAAGGAGAATGGCTACACCTTC	CSAQWGRFAHPKENGYTF
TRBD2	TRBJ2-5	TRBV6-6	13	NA	TGTGCCAGCGGGGGAGGGTACCAAGAGACCCAGTACTTC	CASGGGYQETQYF
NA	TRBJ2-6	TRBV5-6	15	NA	TGTGCCAGCAGCGGGGGTAGCTCTGGGGCCAACGTCCTGACTTTC	CASSGGSSGANVLTF
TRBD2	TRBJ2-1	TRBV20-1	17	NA	TGCAGTGCTAGTTCTAGCGGGGGGCCACGCTCCTACAATGAGCAGTTCTTC	CSASSSGGPRSYNEQFF
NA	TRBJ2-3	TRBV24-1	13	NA	TGTGCCACCAGTGGTCTTGGCGGAGGTACGCAGTATTTT	CATSGLGGGTQYF
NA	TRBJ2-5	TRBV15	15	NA	TGTGCCACCAGCAGAGATTACAGGGACCAAGAGACCCAGTACTTC	CATSRDYRDQETQYF
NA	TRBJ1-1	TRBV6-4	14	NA	TGTGCCAGCAGTCCGTCAGAGATGAACACTGAAGCTTTCTTT	CASSPSEMNTEAFF
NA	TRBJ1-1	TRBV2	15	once	TGTGCCAGCAGTGGGCGGAACACCGGAGGCACTGAAGCTTTCTTT	CASSGRNTGGTEAFF
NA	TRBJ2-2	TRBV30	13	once	TGTGCCTGGTCAAAGGGGGTCACCGGGGAGCTGTTTTTT	CAWSKGVTGELFF
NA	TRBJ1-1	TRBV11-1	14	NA	TGTGCCAGCAGCTTAGCGCTAGGGAACACTGAAGCTTTCTTT	CASSLALGNTEAFF
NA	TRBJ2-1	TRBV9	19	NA	TGTGCCAGCAGCGTAGGTGACGGACAGCTGCGGTTGGGGTACAATGAGCAGTTCTTC	CASSVGDGQLRLGYNEQFF
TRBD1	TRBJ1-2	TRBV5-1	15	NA	TGCGCCAGCAGCTTGGAATTCCGGACAGGGGAGGGCTACACCTTC	CASSLEFRTGEGYTF
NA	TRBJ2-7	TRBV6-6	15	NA	TGTGCCACCACTCGGAGAGGTTTGAGCTCCTACGAGCAGTACTTC	CATTRRGLSSYEQYF
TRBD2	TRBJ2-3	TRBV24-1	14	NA	TGTGCCACCCAGACTAGCGGGGGGGCAGATACGCAGTATTTT	CATQTSGGADTQYF
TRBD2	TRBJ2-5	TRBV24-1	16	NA	TGTGCCACCAGTGATACAGGACTAGCGGTTAAAGAGACCCAGTACTTC	CATSDTGLAVKETQYF
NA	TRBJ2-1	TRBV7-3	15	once	TGTGCCAGCAGCGTTTTGGCGGGGCCATACAATGAGCAGTTCTTC	CASSVLAGPYNEQFF
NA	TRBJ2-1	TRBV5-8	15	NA	TGTGCCAGCAGCTTGGGACGGCCGAACGACAATGAGCAGTTCTTC	CASSLGRPNDNEQFF
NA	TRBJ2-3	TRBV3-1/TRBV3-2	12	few	TGTGCCAGCAGCCAAGTAGCGGATACGCAGTATTTT	CASSQVADTQYF
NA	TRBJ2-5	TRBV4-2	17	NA	TGTGCCAGCAGCCGGTTGAAGGGGGGCCAGAATCAAGAGACCCAGTACTTC	CASSRLKGGQNQETQYF
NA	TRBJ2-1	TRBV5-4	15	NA	TGTGCCAGCAGCTTTGAGGATAGCGACTACAATGAGCAGTTCTTC	CASSFEDSDYNEQFF
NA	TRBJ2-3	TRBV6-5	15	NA	TGTGCCAGCAGGGCCGACAGGAGTTACACAGATACGCAGTATTTT	CASRADRSYTDTQYF
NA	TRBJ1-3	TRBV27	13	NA	TGTGCCAGCAGTTTCCACGGGGGAAACACCATATATTTT	CASSFHGGNTIYF
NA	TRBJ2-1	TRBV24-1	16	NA	TGTGCCACCAGTGATTTTAGCCGGGGGATAGGCGATGAGCAGTTCTTC	CATSDFSRGIGDEQFF
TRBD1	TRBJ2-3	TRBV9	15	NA	TGTGCCAGCAGCGACGGACAGGGAAACACAGATACGCAGTATTTT	CASSDGQGNTDTQYF